The 30 T cell receptor beta chains given below trace back to one sample, sequenced in a study of identical twins. Via MiXCR, TCRdb re-called the 5' RACE reads, giving one row per CDR3 protein. This sample yields a few hundred thousand distinct CDR3 sequences, of which around 15% are seen a single time; 0.8% to 1% belongs to the top ten. These data were also filed under a second study, of yellow fever vaccine responses in identical twins.

What was sequenced was CD4+ T cells sorted from blood. The receptors originated from a woman under 30 in good health.

There are many counts of this clonotype. The chain carries TRBV7-9 and TRBJ2-4; D not resolved. CDR3 length: 13 residues. Germline-derived CDR1 and CDR2 are SEHNR and FQNEAQ (reference sequence). V lost 4 bases to trimming and J lost 6 bases, with 10 bases between them. CDR3 in amino acids: CASSSLDRNIQYF. CDR3 sequence (DNA): TGTGCCAGCAGCTCCCTCGATAGAAACATTCAGTACTTC.

This clonotype was detected a few times. The chain has TRBV5-5 and TRBJ2-5; no reliable D call. Germline CDR1 reads SGHKS; CDR2 reads YYEKEE (reference sequence). Trimming shortened V by 2 bases and J by 7 bases, and 6 bases separated the two germline ends. The CDR3 runs 11 residues. CDR3: CASSLERTQYF. CDR3 nucleotide sequence: TGTGCCAGCAGCTTAGAGCGGACCCAGTACTTC.

This clonotype has only a few counts. The genes are TRBV12-3 or TRBV12-4 and TRBJ2-1; 11 nucleotides match TRBD2. The CDR3 runs to 17 residues. Trimming cost V 1 base and J 0 bases; bases outside gene matches: 2. CDR3 sequence: CASSLDLAGGSYNEQFF. As DNA, the CDR3 is TGTGCCAGCAGTTTAGATCTAGCGGGGGGCTCCTACAATGAGCAGTTCTTC.

The chain joins TRBV11-1 to TRBJ2-2, with D possibly matching TRBD2 (5 bases). V was pared by 3 bases and J by 6 bases, with 8 bases between. The CDR3 is made up of 13 amino acids. Germline V gene data show CDR1 as SGHAT and CDR2 as FQDESV (reference sequence). Written as DNA, the CDR3 is TGTGCCAGCAGCTTGAGGGCGGCCGGGGAGCTGTTTTTT. It codes for CASSLRAAGELFF.

The genes are TRBV21-1 and TRBJ2-5; TRBD2 was called by the table and not checked on the DNA. TRBV21-1 is a recognized pseudogene. The CDR3 runs to 18 residues. CDR3 residues: CASRREGFRGAGRETQYF. DNA of the CDR3: TGTGCCAGCCGAAGGGAGGGGTTTAGGGGGGCAGGCCGGGAGACCCAGTACTTC.

This clonotype was observed many times. The chain carries TRBV12-3 or TRBV12-4 and TRBJ2-1, with 13 bases lining up with TRBD2. The CDR3 spans 15 residues. After removal of 3 bases from V and 10 bases from J, the junction contained 6 bases not matched to a gene. This CDR3 is CASSLGGTSGTEQFF. The CDR3 coding sequence is TGTGCCAGCAGTTTGGGCGGGACTAGCGGGACCGAGCAGTTCTTC.

The chain has TRBV20-1 and TRBJ2-3; 7 bases are a match to TRBD2. V lost 4 bases, J lost 2 bases, and 6 bases stayed unmatched. CDR1 is DFQATT, CDR2 SNEGSKA, per germline (reference sequence). CDR3 size: 14 residues. DNA for the CDR3: TGCAGTGCTAAAACTAGCGAATCCACAGATACGCAGTATTTT. It yields the protein CSAKTSESTDTQYF.

This clonotype was seen more than once but under ten times. The chain carries TRBV3-1 and TRBJ2-5; D unclear. Per germline, CDR1 LGHDT and CDR2 YNNKEL (reference sequence). The CDR3 has 16 amino acids. Between the trimmed V and J ends, which lost 0 bases and 4 bases, there was a span of 15 bases. The CDR3 here is CASSQDRAEQRETQYF. CDR3 DNA sequence: TGTGCCAGCAGCCAAGATAGGGCGGAGCAGCGAGAGACCCAGTACTTC.

The chain combines TRBV6-2 or TRBV6-3 with TRBJ2-7; 7 bases match TRBD1. The junction had 7 bases not matched to a gene; V was cut back by 5 bases and J by 3 bases. This CDR3 is 14 amino acids long. The germline V gene encodes CDR1 MNHEY and CDR2 SVGEGT. The DNA of the CDR3 is TGTGCCAGCAGTGGGAGACAGGGCAACTACGAGCAGTACTTC. Protein: CASSGRQGNYEQYF.

This rearrangement joins TRBV7-8 to TRBJ2-3, with D perhaps TRBD1 (5 bases). Germline V lookup: CDR1 SGHVS, CDR2 FQNEAQ. The V end lost 5 bases, the J end lost 11 bases, and 17 bases lay between the germline ends. The CDR3 is made up of 13 amino acids. CDR3 bases: TGTGCCAGCAGCCAGGGATTGGGTTCGAAGCAGTATTTT. This sequence encodes CASSQGLGSKQYF.

This clonotype was seen a handful of times. The CDR3 DNA reads TGTGCCAGCAGCGTTACCCGGGGAGGACAGGGGGCGAAATCCTACAATGAGCAGTTCTTC. Translated: CASSVTRGGQGAKSYNEQFF. The gene calls are TRBV11-2 and TRBJ2-1; 11 bases map to TRBD1. Germline lookup yields CDR1 SGHAT and CDR2 FQNNGV. The CDR3 contains 20 residues. Trimming cost V 5 bases and J 1 base; bases outside gene matches: 16.

This clonotype has only a few counts. The V gene is TRBV29-1, the J gene TRBJ2-3; D is tentatively TRBD1 or TRBD2 (6 bases each). V lost 3 bases and J lost 5, with 9 bases in between. Germline-derived CDR1 and CDR2 are SQVTM and ANQGSEA. This CDR3 has 12 residues. The CDR3, as DNA: TGCAGCGTTGACGCGGGACAAGATACGCAGTATTTT. Its translation: CSVDAGQDTQYF.

The chain carries TRBV6-1 and TRBJ2-3, with 11 bases identical to TRBD2. Looked up from germline, CDR1 is MNHNS and CDR2 is SASEGT. V lost 6 bases and J lost 4; bases outside the gene matches: 15. This CDR3 has 18 residues. For the CDR3, the DNA is TGTGCCAGCAGCGGATGGGCGACTAGCGGGAATAGTGCAGATACGCAGTATTTT. This translates into CASSGWATSGNSADTQYF.

This clonotype was observed a few times. This chain joins TRBV20-1 and TRBJ2-2, with D maybe TRBD2 (5 bases). V dropped 2 bases and J dropped 1 base, with 11 bases sitting between them. The CDR3 extends over 15 amino acids. The germline gives CDR1 DFQATT, CDR2 SNEGSKA (reference sequence). As DNA, the CDR3 is TGCAGTGCTAGAAGCGGAAGCCTGAACACCGGGGAGCTGTTTTTT. Protein sequence: CSARSGSLNTGELFF.

This clonotype has just a few counts. The rearrangement uses TRBV4-2 and TRBJ1-2; no reliable D call. Trimming took off 4 bases at V and 4 bases at J, with 16 bases between the two ends. Germline CDR1 and CDR2: LGHNA and YNFKEQ. The CDR3 spans 15 residues. The CDR3 DNA reads as TGTGCCAGCAGCCCCCCGGCTCAGGTATCCTATGGCTACACCTTC. Translating it yields CASSPPAQVSYGYTF.

V usage is TRBV7-3 and J usage is TRBJ2-7; 7 bases fit TRBD1. Germline lookup yields CDR1 SGHTA and CDR2 FQGTGA. Trimming at V came to 5 bases and at J to 4 bases, leaving 8 bases not matched to a gene. The CDR3 runs to 14 residues. The CDR3 reads CASSEQGRGYEQYF. Written as DNA, the CDR3 is TGTGCCAGCAGCGAACAGGGGAGAGGTTACGAGCAGTACTTC.

V usage is TRBV20-1 and J usage is TRBJ1-5; perhaps TRBD1 as D (5 bases). The CDR3 length is 15 residues. Germline loops: CDR1 DFQATT, CDR2 SNEGSKA (reference sequence). Trimming removed 1 base at V and 0 bases at J, with 10 bases between. The CDR3: CSARAQDYSNQPQHF. CDR3 DNA sequence: TGCAGTGCTAGAGCACAGGATTATAGCAATCAGCCCCAGCATTTT.

Turning to this clonotype: One end of the junction fails to match germline, which may point to a read error. The chain couples TRBV7-9 to TRBJ2-7; possibly TRBD1 or TRBD2 for D (5 bases each). The CDR3 consists of 11 residues. Germline-derived CDR1 and CDR2 are SEHNR and FQNEAQ (reference sequence). CDR3: CASSLGDVLFF. The CDR3 DNA follows: TGTGCCAGCAGCTTAGGGGACGTGCTTTTCTTC.

This chain links TRBV29-1 with TRBJ2-1; either TRBD1 or TRBD2 may supply D (6 bases each). V lost 2 bases, J lost 8 bases, and 16 bases lay in between. The CDR3 covers 14 residues. Looked up from germline, CDR1 is SQVTM and CDR2 is ANQGSEA. CDR3 amino acids: CSVEWSGAGDEQFF. As DNA, the CDR3 is TGCAGCGTTGAATGGTCGGGGGCCGGAGATGAGCAGTTCTTC.

The V gene is TRBV14, the J gene TRBJ2-7; 10 nucleotides line up with TRBD1. From germline, CDR1 is SGHDN and CDR2 FVKESK. This CDR3 region has 15 residues. V dropped 1 base and J dropped 5; count of bases not matched to a gene: 5. The CDR3 reads CASSQVGQGGHEQYF. The CDR3 region has the DNA TGTGCCAGCAGCCAAGTCGGACAGGGGGGGCACGAGCAGTACTTC.

This clonotype was recorded many times. The CDR3 spells CSASRQGVNQPQHF. The CDR3 DNA sequence: TGCAGTGCTAGCAGACAGGGCGTCAATCAGCCCCAGCATTTT. The chain employs TRBV20-1 and TRBJ1-5; 7 bases are a match to TRBD1. CDR3 size: 14 residues. Germline-derived CDR1 and CDR2 are DFQATT and SNEGSKA (reference sequence). The J segment lost 3 bases and the V segment lost 3 bases, leaving 5 bases of the junction unmatched.

This chain links TRBV3-1 with TRBJ1-3; D may be TRBD1 (5 bases). CDR1 and CDR2 (germline): LGHDT, YNNKEL (reference sequence). The V and J ends lost 6 bases and 0 bases respectively, with 12 bases between them. The CDR3 sequence is 15 residues long. This CDR3 reads CASSRDSASGNTIYF. The CDR3, as DNA: TGTGCCAGCAGTCGCGACAGCGCCTCTGGAAACACCATATATTTT.

This sequence joins TRBV5-1 and TRBJ2-1, with 7 bases fitting TRBD1. After removal of 3 bases from V and 0 bases from J, the junction contained 3 bases not matched to a gene. The CDR3 is 15 residues long. Germline CDR1 SGHRS, CDR2 YFSETQ. The CDR3 DNA follows: TGCGCCAGCAGCTCAGGGACAGTCTCCTACAATGAGCAGTTCTTC. Translated, it gives CASSSGTVSYNEQFF.

The CDR3 loop is CASSLVQGLAGGLYNEQFF. CDR3 nucleotides: TGCGCCAGCAGCTTGGTACAGGGACTAGCGGGGGGACTCTACAATGAGCAGTTCTTC. J is TRBJ2-1 and V is TRBV5-1, with TRBD2 matching 15 bases. This CDR3 comprises 19 residues. Germline V gene lookup returns CDR1 SGHRS and CDR2 YFSETQ. After removal of 0 bases from V and 3 bases from J, the junction contained 7 bases not matched to a gene.

In this sample, this clonotype turned up many times. The chain links TRBV12-3 or TRBV12-4 to TRBJ2-7; no definite D call. V lost 3 bases, J lost 4 bases, and 4 bases lay in between. CDR3 length equals 11 residues. CDR3 amino acids: CASSFKYEQYF. The CDR3, as DNA: TGTGCCAGCAGTTTTAAATACGAGCAGTACTTC.

This clonotype was recorded at least ten times. The rearrangement uses TRBV5-1 and TRBJ2-7; D ambiguous. V was shortened by 1 base and J by 0 bases, with 8 bases between the two germline ends. Germline V lookup: CDR1 SGHRS, CDR2 YFSETQ. The CDR3 contains 14 residues. The CDR3 loop reads CASSLSSSSYEQYF. The CDR3 DNA reads TGCGCCAGCAGCTTGTCCTCGAGCTCCTACGAGCAGTACTTC.

This clonotype was seen a few times. The rearrangement links TRBV2 to TRBJ2-3; possible D gene TRBD2, 5 bases. This CDR3 comprises 13 residues. Deletions cut 7 bases from V and 4 bases from J, with 12 bases between. Germline V CDR1 and CDR2: SNHLY, FYNNEI. The CDR3 loop reads CASNLFSADTQYF. DNA for the CDR3: TGTGCCAGCAACCTCTTTAGCGCAGATACGCAGTATTTT.

This chain links TRBV4-2 with TRBJ2-7, with TRBD2 matching over 12 bases. The CDR3 totals 15 residues. V was clipped by 1 base and J by 3 bases; unmatched bases: 1. Germline-derived CDR1 and CDR2 are LGHNA and YNFKEQ. CDR3 sequence: CASSQGGLAGYEQYF. The CDR3 coding sequence is TGTGCCAGCAGCCAAGGGGGACTAGCGGGCTACGAGCAGTACTTC.

The gene calls are TRBV29-1 and TRBJ2-3; a weak D match, TRBD2 (5 bases). Germline V gene lookup returns CDR1 SQVTM and CDR2 ANQGSEA. This CDR3 is 13 amino acids long. Trimming removed 6 bases from V and 5 bases from J, with 15 bases in between. The CDR3 sequence is CSVLVAGLDTQYF. CDR3 in DNA: TGCAGCGTCCTGGTGGCGGGCCTAGATACGCAGTATTTT.

This chain joins TRBV9 and TRBJ2-7; perhaps D is TRBD1 or TRBD2 (5 bases each). This CDR3 has 15 residues. The V and J ends lost 4 bases and 3 bases respectively, with 17 bases between them. The germline CDR1 and CDR2 sequences are SGDLS and YYNGEE. DNA of the CDR3: TGTGCCAGCAGCCCCACCGGACACGGACTCTACGAGCAGTACTTC. It translates to CASSPTGHGLYEQYF.